Below, 10 T cell receptor beta chains from the same sample are listed, as sequenced in a study of blood T cell repertoires in COVID-19. The assay was immunoSEQ multiplex PCR, and TCRdb's table has in-frame clones only and misses some. Found here are some 530,000 clones, approximately 86% of them singletons; the top ten hold 8.3%. Sequencing used PBMCs or T cells enriched from blood (not recorded which). The receptors were sampled from a woman aged 55-69 years who had recovered from COVID-19.

The rearrangement joins TRBV24-1 to TRBJ2-1, with 9 bases lining up with TRBD1. V shed 3 bases and J 5 bases; nucleotides not matched to a gene: 7. Germline V gene lookup returns CDR1 KGHDR and CDR2 SFDVKD. This CDR3 is 16 amino acids long. CDR3 region: CATSDPRQGDHNEQFF. The CDR3 nucleotides are TGTGCCACCAGTGATCCCCGACAGGGGGATCACAATGAGCAGTTCTTC.

The chain uses TRBV3-1 (or the pseudogene TRBV3-2) and TRBJ2-1; 10 positions agree with TRBD2. The CDR3 has 16 residues. Trimming took 6 bases from V and 3 from J; bases not matched to a gene: 8. The germline CDR1 and CDR2 sequences are LGHDT and YNNKEL (reference sequence). The CDR3 DNA follows: TGTGCCAGCAGTGGGCGACTAGCGGGCTTCTACAATGAGCAGTTCTTC. Amino acid sequence: CASSGRLAGFYNEQFF.

The rearrangement joins TRBV11-2 to TRBJ2-2; 7 bases line up with TRBD2. CDR3 length: 16 amino acids. Germline V lookup: CDR1 SGHAT, CDR2 FQNNGV. J was trimmed by 4 bases and V by 5 bases; bases with no gene match: 10. DNA for the CDR3: TGTGCCAGCAGCCCCACAGTGGGGGGGGGCACCGGGGAGCTGTTTTTT. This encodes CASSPTVGGGTGELFF.

This clone was seen only once. V is TRBV21-1 and J is TRBJ1-5; the tabulated D call, TRBD1, remains unverified against the DNA. TRBV21-1 is classified as a pseudogene. The CDR3 runs to 17 residues. The CDR3 sequence: CASSKEMGTGRSQPQHF. CDR3 DNA sequence: TGTGCCAGCAGCAAGGAGATGGGGACAGGGCGATCTCAGCCCCAGCATTTT.

The chain is built from TRBV10-2 and TRBJ1-5, with D possibly being TRBD1 (5 bases). Trimming pared 3 bases from V and 1 base from J, leaving 19 bases between. Germline loops: CDR1 WSHSY, CDR2 SAAADI. There are 18 residues in the CDR3. The CDR3 DNA is TGCGCCAGCAGTGACCGAAGGGGCGCGCCCAGGAGCAATCAGCCCCAGCATTTT. As protein: CASSDRRGAPRSNQPQHF.

The chain carries TRBV6-1 and TRBJ2-1, with D maybe TRBD2 (5 bases). The ends were cut back, 0 bases at V and 6 bases at J, with 15 bases in the middle. Germline V gives CDR1 MNHNS, CDR2 SASEGT. The CDR3 is 16 residues long. Here the CDR3 reads CASSEAISASLNEQFF. The CDR3 region has the DNA TGTGCCAGCAGTGAAGCGATCTCTGCTAGCCTCAATGAGCAGTTCTTC.

Only one count was recorded for this clone. The rearrangement uses TRBV15 and TRBJ2-1; no clear D gene. Trimming pared 0 bases from V and 4 bases from J, leaving 7 bases between. Germline V gene data show CDR1 as LNHNV and CDR2 as YYDKDF (reference sequence). The CDR3 is 14 residues long. CDR3 DNA sequence: TGTGCCACCAGCAGAGAATCCGGGTACAATGAGCAGTTCTTC. As protein: CATSRESGYNEQFF.

This sequence joins TRBV24-1 and TRBJ2-3; TRBD1 matches at 8 bases. CDR3 length: 15 residues. CDR1 is KGHDR and CDR2 is SFDVKD in the germline V gene. J gave up 4 bases and V 3 bases, and 5 bases lay outside the gene matches. CDR3 nucleotides: TGTGCCACCAGTGATCTAGGACAGGGCTCAGATACGCAGTATTTT. Translated: CATSDLGQGSDTQYF.

This chain uses TRBV5-4 with TRBJ1-1; possible D gene TRBD1, 5 bases. The CDR3 has 13 amino acids. The germline V gene has CDR1 SGHNT and CDR2 YYREEE (reference sequence). V was trimmed by 3 bases and J by 10 bases, leaving 16 bases between them. The CDR3 loop reads CASSSGDSQGAFF. CDR3 nucleotides: TGTGCCAGCAGCTCAGGAGACAGCCAAGGAGCTTTCTTT.

As for this clone: The same CDR3 can be traced to other DNA sequences in this sample. The rearrangement uses TRBV3-1 (or the pseudogene TRBV3-2) and TRBJ2-3; D gene uncertain. This CDR3 spans 12 amino acids. V gave up 1 base and J gave up 6 bases, with 5 bases separating them. Per the germline V gene, CDR1 is LGHDT and CDR2 is YNNKEL (reference sequence). CDR3 sequence (DNA): TGTGCCAGCAGCCAAGTCTTGGATACGCAGTATTTT. As protein: CASSQVLDTQYF.